Sequencing of this T cell receptor beta chain was carried out in a study of blood T cell repertoires in COVID-19 (dated by TCRdb to about 2020). Context from the whole study: Collaborator samples came from the United States, Italy and Spain and covered acute and convalescent phases of COVID-19. The dataset comprised deeply sampled blood TCRbeta repertoires from subjects exposed to, actively infected with, or recovered from COVID-19. The material from the prospective study consisted of cDNA or gDNA derived from T cells, B-cell-depleted T cells, or PBMCs. A de-identified subject ID, COVID-19 status, age in years and sex were almost always included in the sample metadata. HLA class I and class II types, where available, came from metadata supplied by the sample provider rather than from assay-based typing. A freely available public database, intended as a resource for researchers studying the immune response to SARS-CoV-2, is where the repertoires were released. The samples were drawn from the first 160 participants of the ongoing ImmuneRACE study and from about 1,200 subjects provided by 6 global collaborators.

Points on this clone: Its cognate antigen has yet to be identified. The sample holds no much larger clone one base away, and base qualities are not on file.

Whole blood was collected in K2EDTA tubes by collaborating institutions according to the institutions' own protocols. For TCRbeta analysis, collaborator samples were shipped as frozen whole blood, as isolated PBMCs, or as DNA extracted from either sample type. TCRbeta CDR3 regions were amplified from genomic DNA by means of the immunoSEQ Assay, a bias-controlled multiplex PCR. In the paper's pipeline: The number of nucleated cells in each sample was estimated from the amplification of reference gene primers within the assay. Sequence reads were collapsed and filtered to measure the absolute abundance of every unique TCRbeta CDR3 rearrangement. For each sample, productive Simpson clonality was calculated by taking the square root of Simpson's diversity index across productive rearrangements. TCRdb took this table from immuneACCESS and kept in-frame rearrangements with V and J called. Such tables lack part of the clones; where checked against another copy, unresolved V genes explain under half of the gap, and the rest is unexplained. V, J and clone size reflect that table, while D and trimming were determined from the DNA. The sample table shows fewer than 300,000 clones, and approximately 82% are seen once. The biggest ten clones account for roughly 3.1% of the sample.

What the authors observed across the whole study: The amount of clinical and demographic metadata varied by source and participant and was provided uncurated.

From its cysteine to its phenylalanine, the CDR3 spans 16 amino acids. CDR3 DNA only is kept here, 48 bases in frame from base 1. CDR1 and CDR2 are read off the germline V gene as SGHVS and FNYEAQ. Clipping removes 3 bases from V and 6 bases from J, with 8 as the unmatched junction base count. This TCR came from a young woman with acute or convalescent COVID-19. The V and J genes are TRBV7-6 and TRBJ2-1; TRBD2 aligns with 10 central bases. The specimen was peripheral blood. The CDR3 region: CASSFISGRAINEQFF. The nucleotide sequence reads TGTGCCAGCAGCTTCATAAGCGGGAGGGCCATCAATGAGCAGTTCTTC. Outside the CDR3, residues come from the reference TRBV7-6 and TRBJ2-1 proteins, so the full variable domain is: GAGVSQSPRYKVTKRGQDVALRCDPISGHVSLYWYRQALGQGPEFLTYFNYEAQQDKSGLPNDRFSAERPEGSISTLTIQRTEQRDSAMYRCASSFISGRAINEQFFGPGTRLTVL.